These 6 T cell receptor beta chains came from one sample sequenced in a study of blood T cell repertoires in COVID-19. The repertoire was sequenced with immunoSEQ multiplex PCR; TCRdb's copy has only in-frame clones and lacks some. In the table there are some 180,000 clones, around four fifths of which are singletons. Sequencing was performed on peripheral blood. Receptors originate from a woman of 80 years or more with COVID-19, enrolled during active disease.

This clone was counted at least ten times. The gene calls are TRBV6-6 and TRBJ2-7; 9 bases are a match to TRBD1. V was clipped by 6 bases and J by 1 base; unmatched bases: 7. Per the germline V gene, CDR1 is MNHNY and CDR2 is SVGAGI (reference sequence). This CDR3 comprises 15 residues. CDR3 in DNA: TGTGCCAGCAGGGCCGGGACAGGGTGGTCCTACGAGCAGTACTTC. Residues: CASRAGTGWSYEQYF.

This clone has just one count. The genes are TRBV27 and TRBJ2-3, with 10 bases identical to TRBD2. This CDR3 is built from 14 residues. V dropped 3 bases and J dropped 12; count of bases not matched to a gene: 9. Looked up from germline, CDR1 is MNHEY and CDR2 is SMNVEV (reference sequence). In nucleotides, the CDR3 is TGTGCCAGCAGTTTTGAGGTAGCGGGAGGCTCTCAGTATTTT. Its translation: CASSFEVAGGSQYF.

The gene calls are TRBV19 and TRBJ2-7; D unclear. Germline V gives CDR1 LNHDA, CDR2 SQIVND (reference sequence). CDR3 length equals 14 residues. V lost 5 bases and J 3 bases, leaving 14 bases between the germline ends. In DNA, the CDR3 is TGTGCCAGTAGTCGGCCGGGTAACGACTACGAGCAGTACTTC. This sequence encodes CASSRPGNDYEQYF.

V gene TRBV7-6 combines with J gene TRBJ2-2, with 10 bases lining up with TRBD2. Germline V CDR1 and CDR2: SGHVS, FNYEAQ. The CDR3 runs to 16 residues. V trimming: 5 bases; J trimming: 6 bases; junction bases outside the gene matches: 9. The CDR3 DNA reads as TGTGCCAGCAGCAAGGGACTAGCGTCCATAGCCGGGGAGCTGTTTTTT. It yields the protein CASSKGLASIAGELFF.

The CDR3 loop reads CASSLASLRDEQFF. For the CDR3, the DNA is TGCGCCAGCAGCTTGGCTTCGCTTCGCGATGAGCAGTTCTTC. This rearrangement joins TRBV5-1 to TRBJ2-1, with D unclear. V gave up 0 bases and J gave up 8 bases, with 12 bases separating them. This CDR3 region has 14 residues. CDR1 is SGHRS and CDR2 is YFSETQ in the germline V gene.

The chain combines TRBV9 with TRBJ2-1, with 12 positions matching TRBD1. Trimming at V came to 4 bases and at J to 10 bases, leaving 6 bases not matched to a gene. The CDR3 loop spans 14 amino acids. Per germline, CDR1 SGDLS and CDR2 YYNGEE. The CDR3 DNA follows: TGTGCCAGCAGCTTAGGGACAGGGGGCGGAGAGCAGTTCTTC. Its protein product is CASSLGTGGGEQFF. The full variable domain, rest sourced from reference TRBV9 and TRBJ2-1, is DSGVTQTPKHLITATGQRVTLRCSPRSGDLSVYWYQQSLDQGLQFLIQYYNGEERAKGNILERFSAQQFPDLHSELNLSSLELGDSALYFCASSLGTGGGEQFFGPGTRLTVL.